This is a list of T cell receptor beta chains from one sample in a study of cytomegalovirus exposure and HLA in healthy donors. This table comes from immunoSEQ multiplex PCR, and its TCRdb copy is limited to in-frame clones, with some not included. The profile shows approximately 150,000 clones, 65% to 85% of them singletons. The sample taken for sequencing was PBMCs. The receptors here all came from a man between 60 and 70 years old in good health and CMV-seronegative. CDR3s include the opening cysteine and the closing phenylalanine or tryptophan. A D gene is named only where the DNA matches it firmly. Clone size appears in some rows only: once, few, many, or a class for an expanded clone.

.	TRBV14	TRBJ1-4	.	CASSQGTQLGVATNEKLFF	TGTGCCAGCAGCCAAGGTACACAGTTGGGTGTCGCGACTAATGAAAAACTGTTTTTT
.	TRBV6-5	TRBJ1-2	TRBD1	CASSYSRTGGGYGYTF	TGTGCCAGCAGTTACTCGAGGACAGGGGGAGGATATGGCTACACCTTC
.	TRBV4-3	TRBJ2-1	TRBD2	CASSQAQTSGRGDEQFF	TGCGCCAGCAGCCAAGCTCAGACTAGCGGGAGAGGGGATGAGCAGTTCTTC
.	TRBV5-1	TRBJ2-1	TRBD1	CASSLQGAQSEQFF	TGCGCCAGCAGCTTACAGGGGGCGCAGAGTGAGCAGTTCTTC
.	TRBV7-2	TRBJ1-2	TRBD1	CASSLGQGRGYTF	TGTGCCAGCAGCCTCGGACAGGGAAGGGGCTACACCTTC
.	TRBV6-1	TRBJ1-4	.	CASSGRRGTTNEKLFF	TGTGCCAGCAGTGGTCGACGGGGTACAACTAATGAAAAACTGTTTTTT
few	TRBV2	TRBJ2-2	.	CASTGSGGELFF	TGTGCCAGCACCGGCTCGGGGGGGGAGCTGTTTTTT
.	TRBV10-1	TRBJ2-1	TRBD2	CASGVAGANEQFF	TGCGCCTCTGGAGTAGCGGGAGCCAATGAGCAGTTCTTC
.	TRBV6-5	TRBJ2-7	.	CASSYSANYEQYF	TGTGCCAGCAGTTACTCAGCCAACTACGAGCAGTACTTC
.	TRBV6-5	TRBJ2-5	.	CASRYSAVFEMPQYF	TGTGCCAGCAGGTACAGCGCGGTCTTTGAAATGCCCCAGTACTTC
.	TRBV6-1	TRBJ2-7	.	CASRETPGEQYF	TGTGCCAGCAGGGAGACTCCGGGCGAGCAGTACTTC
few	TRBV27	TRBJ2-6	TRBD1	CASSPGTGGKGANVLTF	TGTGCCAGCAGTCCCGGGACAGGGGGAAAGGGGGCCAACGTCCTGACTTTC
once	TRBV29-1	TRBJ2-3	TRBD2	CSVTSGVGTDTQYF	TGCAGCGTGACTAGCGGGGTAGGCACAGATACGCAGTATTTT
.	TRBV7-7	TRBJ2-7	TRBD1	CASSPRTGLHEQYF	TGTGCCAGCAGCCCCCGGACAGGGCTACACGAGCAGTACTTC
.	TRBV30	TRBJ1-1	.	CAGSRGGGVEAFF	TGTGCCGGGAGCCGGGGGGGTGGGGTTGAAGCTTTCTTT
.	TRBV6-4	TRBJ1-4	TRBD1	CASSVDRGGEKLFF	TGTGCCAGCAGTGTCGACAGGGGAGGCGAAAAACTGTTTTTT
.	TRBV9	TRBJ2-1	.	CASSHGTLRSYNEQFF	TGTGCCAGCAGCCATGGGACTCTCCGCTCCTACAATGAGCAGTTCTTC
.	TRBV28	TRBJ2-5	.	CASSLGGLETQYF	TGTGCCAGCAGTCTGGGGGGGCTAGAGACCCAGTACTTC
.	TRBV7-3	TRBJ2-2	.	CASSPLPGVGELFF	TGTGCCAGCAGCCCGCTTCCGGGGGTCGGGGAGCTGTTTTTT
.	TRBV6-4	TRBJ1-2	TRBD1	CASSRDREGYGYTF	TGTGCCAGCAGCCGGGACAGGGAAGGGTATGGCTACACCTTC
once	TRBV30	TRBJ2-1	TRBD1	CAWSPQGTGPYNEQFF	TGTGCCTGGAGTCCGCAAGGGACAGGTCCCTACAATGAGCAGTTCTTC
.	TRBV7-9	TRBJ2-3	.	CASRKDSFSTDTQYF	TGTGCCAGCAGGAAGGACTCCTTTAGCACAGATACGCAGTATTTT
.	TRBV4-3	TRBJ2-3	TRBD2	CASSQAPRGRGSTDTQYF	TGCGCCAGCAGCCAAGCGCCCCGGGGGAGGGGCAGCACAGATACGCAGTATTTT
.	TRBV6-6	TRBJ1-4	.	CASSNGQHEKLFF	TGTGCCAGCAGTAACGGACAGCATGAAAAACTGTTTTTT
once	TRBV28	TRBJ1-2	TRBD1	CASSLGHRGEGGYTF	TGTGCCAGCAGCTTGGGGCACAGGGGAGAGGGTGGCTACACCTTC
.	TRBV4-3	TRBJ2-1	TRBD2	CASSQGLAGSYNEQFF	TGCGCCAGCAGCCAGGGACTAGCGGGATCCTACAATGAGCAGTTCTTC
.	TRBV7-2	TRBJ2-7	TRBD1	CASSLAAGTGLVYEQYF	TGTGCCAGCAGCTTAGCTGCCGGGACAGGGTTAGTCTACGAGCAGTACTTC
.	TRBV18	TRBJ2-2	.	CASSPWDFLNTGELFF	TGTGCCAGCTCACCATGGGACTTTTTAAACACCGGGGAGCTGTTTTTT
.	TRBV7-6	TRBJ2-5	TRBD2	CASSLEGLVPSRTQYF	TGTGCCAGCAGCTTAGAGGGACTAGTGCCCTCCAGGACCCAGTACTTC
.	TRBV29-1	TRBJ1-1	.	CSTSNRDNTEAFF	TGCAGCACATCCAACAGGGACAACACTGAAGCTTTCTTT